The 8 T cell receptor beta chains listed next were all sequenced from one sample in a study of blood T cells in healthy people across ages. Then a second PCR, running roughly 7 to 11 cycles, was carried out with a sample-barcoded 5' primer and a J-beta primer mix. TCRdb itself ran the 5' RACE reads through MiXCR, one entry per CDR3 protein. Here the sample spans some 750,000 distinct CDR3 sequences, 20% to 25% being singletons. Sequencing used blood. The source of these receptors is an older man in good health.

This clonotype was picked up a small number of times. The V call is TRBV3-1, the J call TRBJ2-5; D gene unclear. Germline values: CDR1 LGHDT, CDR2 YNNKEL (reference sequence). V gave up 6 bases and J gave up 5 bases, with 10 bases separating them. The CDR3 is made up of 12 amino acids. In DNA form, the CDR3 reads TGTGCCAGCAGACAGCCCGGGGAGACCCAGTACTTC. It encodes CASRQPGETQYF.

Concerning this clonotype itself: The junction departs from the called germline gene at one end, perhaps through a read error. This rearrangement joins TRBV6-2 or TRBV6-3 to TRBJ2-3, with TRBD1 as a possible D gene (6 bases). CDR1 and CDR2 from the germline V gene are MNHEY and SVGEGT. The CDR3 consists of 12 residues. CDR3 DNA sequence: TGTGCCAGCAGTTTCTACAGGGATACGCTGTATTTT. Amino acid sequence: CASSFYRDTLYF.

V and J are TRBV28 and TRBJ2-1; tentative D call: TRBD2 (5 bases). The J call may be mistaken, given a closer DNA end match to TRBJ2-7. The length of the CDR3 is 14 residues. Germline lookup yields CDR1 MDHEN and CDR2 SYDVKM. CDR3 sequence reads: CASAGRITLYEQYF. As DNA, the CDR3 is TGTGCCAGCGCGGGCCGGATAACGCTATACGAGCAGTACTTC.

This clonotype was seen a few times. The gene calls are TRBV3-1 and TRBJ1-1; D unclear. Germline lookup yields CDR1 LGHDT and CDR2 YNNKEL (reference sequence). The length of the CDR3 is 13 residues. V was trimmed by 1 base and J by 0 bases, leaving 3 bases between them. The CDR3 bases are TGTGCCAGCAGCCAAGTCATGAACACTGAAGCTTTCTTT. Protein sequence: CASSQVMNTEAFF.

In its sample, this clonotype was seen a few times. The rearrangement uses TRBV5-1 and TRBJ1-1, with D hard to call. V was cut by 4 bases and J by 5 bases, with 12 bases left in between. This CDR3 region has 13 residues. Per the germline V gene, CDR1 is SGHRS and CDR2 is YFSETQ. CDR3 amino acids: CASSESWRTEAFF. In nucleotides, the CDR3 is TGCGCCAGCAGCGAGAGCTGGAGGACTGAAGCTTTCTTT.

The chain couples TRBV6-2 or TRBV6-3 to TRBJ2-5; a possible D gene is TRBD1 (5 bases). CDR3 size: 14 residues. V dropped 10 bases and J dropped 2 bases, with 17 bases sitting between them. Germline CDR1 MNHEY, CDR2 SVGEGT. CDR3 DNA sequence: TGTGCCAACAGGAAGACAGTGGGACAAGAGACCCAGTACTTC. It yields the protein CANRKTVGQETQYF.

This chain joins TRBV7-3 and TRBJ1-5; 7 bases line up with TRBD1. The J call may be wrong; the DNA end is better matched by TRBJ2-3. CDR1 and CDR2 from the germline V gene are SGHTA and FQGTGA. The CDR3 loop spans 16 amino acids. CDR3 amino acids: CASSFATGLRVQPQYF. The DNA of the CDR3 is TGTGCCAGCAGCTTTGCGACAGGGCTCCGAGTTCAGCCCCAGTATTTT.

This clonotype was counted many times. This sequence joins TRBV27 and TRBJ1-4; tentatively, D is TRBD1 (6 bases). This CDR3 contains 16 residues. The V and J ends lost 1 base and 8 bases respectively, with 17 bases between them. Germline assignment: CDR1 MNHEY and CDR2 SMNVEV (reference sequence). The CDR3 DNA is TGTGCCAGCAGTTTATATCTGGGGGCAGGGAGGGAAAAACTGTTTTTT. Amino acids: CASSLYLGAGREKLFF. Variable domain in full (rest from reference TRBV27 and TRBJ1-4): EAQVTQNPRYLITVTGKKLTVTCSQNMNHEYMSWYRQDPGLGLRQIYYSMNVEVTDKGDVPEGYKVSRKEKRNFPLILESPSPNQTSLYFCASSLYLGAGREKLFFGSGTQLSVL.